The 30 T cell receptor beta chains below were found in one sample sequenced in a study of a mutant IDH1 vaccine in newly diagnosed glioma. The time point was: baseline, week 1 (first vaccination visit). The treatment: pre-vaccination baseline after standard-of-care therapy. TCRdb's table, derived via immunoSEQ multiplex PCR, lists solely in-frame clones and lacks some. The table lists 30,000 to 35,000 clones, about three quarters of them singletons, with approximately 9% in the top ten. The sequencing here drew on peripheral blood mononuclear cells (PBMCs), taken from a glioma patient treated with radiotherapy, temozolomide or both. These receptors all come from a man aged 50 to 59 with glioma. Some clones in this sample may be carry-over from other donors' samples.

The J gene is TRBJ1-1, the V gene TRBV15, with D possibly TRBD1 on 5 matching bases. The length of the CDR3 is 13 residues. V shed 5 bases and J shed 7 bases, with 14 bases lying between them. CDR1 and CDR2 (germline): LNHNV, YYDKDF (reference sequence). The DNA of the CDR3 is TGTGCCACCAGCTCCCAAGGGCAGGGTGAAGCTTTCTTT. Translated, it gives CATSSQGQGEAFF.

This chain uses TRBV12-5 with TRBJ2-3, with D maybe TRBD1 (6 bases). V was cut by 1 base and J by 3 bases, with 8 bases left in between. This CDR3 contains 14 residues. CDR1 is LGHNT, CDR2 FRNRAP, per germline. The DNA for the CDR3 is TGTGCTAGTGGTTTGGCAGGGGTTACAGATACGCAGTATTTT. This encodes CASGLAGVTDTQYF.

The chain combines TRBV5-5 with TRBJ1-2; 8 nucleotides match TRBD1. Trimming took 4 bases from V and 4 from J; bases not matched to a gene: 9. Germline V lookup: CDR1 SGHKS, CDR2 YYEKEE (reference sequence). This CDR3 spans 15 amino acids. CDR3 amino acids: CASSLNQGAVYGYTF. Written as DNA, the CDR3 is TGTGCCAGCAGCCTAAACCAGGGGGCGGTCTATGGCTACACCTTC. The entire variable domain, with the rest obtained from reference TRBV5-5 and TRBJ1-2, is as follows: DAGVTQSPTHLIKTRGQQVTLRCSPISGHKSVSWYQQVLGQGPQFIFQYYEKEERGRGNFPDRFSARQFPNYSSELNVNALLLGDSALYLCASSLNQGAVYGYTFGSGTRLTVV.

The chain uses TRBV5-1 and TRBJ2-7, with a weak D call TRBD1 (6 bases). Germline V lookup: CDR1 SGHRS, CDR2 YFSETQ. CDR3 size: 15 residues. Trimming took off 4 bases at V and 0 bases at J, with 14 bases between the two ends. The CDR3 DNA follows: TGCGCCAGCAGCGCCGGAAACAGGGACTCCTACGAGCAGTACTTC. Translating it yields CASSAGNRDSYEQYF.

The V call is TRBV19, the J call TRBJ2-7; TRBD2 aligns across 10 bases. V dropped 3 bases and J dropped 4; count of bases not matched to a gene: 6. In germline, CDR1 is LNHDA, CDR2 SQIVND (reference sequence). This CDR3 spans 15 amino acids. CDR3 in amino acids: CASSIQAGGPYEQYF. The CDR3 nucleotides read TGTGCCAGTAGTATTCAAGCGGGAGGGCCGTACGAGCAGTACTTC.

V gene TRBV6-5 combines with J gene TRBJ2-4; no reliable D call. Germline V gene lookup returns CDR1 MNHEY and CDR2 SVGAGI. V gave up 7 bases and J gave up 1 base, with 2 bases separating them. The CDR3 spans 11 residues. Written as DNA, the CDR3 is TGTGCCAGCACGGCCAAAAACATTCAGTACTTC. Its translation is CASTAKNIQYF.

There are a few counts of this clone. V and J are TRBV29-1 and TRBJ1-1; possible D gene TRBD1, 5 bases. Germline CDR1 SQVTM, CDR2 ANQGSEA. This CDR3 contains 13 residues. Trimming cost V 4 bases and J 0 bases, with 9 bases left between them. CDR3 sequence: CSVGETVNTEAFF. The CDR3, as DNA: TGCAGCGTTGGGGAGACAGTGAACACTGAAGCTTTCTTT.

CDR3 nucleotide sequence: TGCAGGGGTGTTGATCAGCCCCAGCATTTT. Protein: CRGVDQPQHF. The genes are TRBV20-1 and TRBJ1-5; D call uncertain. The CDR3 runs to 10 residues. Germline CDR1 DFQATT, CDR2 SNEGSKA (reference sequence).

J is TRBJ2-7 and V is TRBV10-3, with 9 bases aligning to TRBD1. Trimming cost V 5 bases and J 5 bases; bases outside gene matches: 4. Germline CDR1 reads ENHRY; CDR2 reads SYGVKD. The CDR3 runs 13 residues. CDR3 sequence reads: CAISRTGADEQYF. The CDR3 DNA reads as TGTGCCATCAGTCGGACAGGGGCGGACGAGCAGTACTTC.

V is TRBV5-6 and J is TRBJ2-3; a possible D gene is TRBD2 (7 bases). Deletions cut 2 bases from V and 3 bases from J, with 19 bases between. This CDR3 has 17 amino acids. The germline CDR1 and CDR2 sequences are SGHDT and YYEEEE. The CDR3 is CASSFTARGPGTDTQYF. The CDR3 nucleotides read TGTGCCAGCAGCTTCACCGCGCGGGGGCCCGGGACAGATACGCAGTATTTT.

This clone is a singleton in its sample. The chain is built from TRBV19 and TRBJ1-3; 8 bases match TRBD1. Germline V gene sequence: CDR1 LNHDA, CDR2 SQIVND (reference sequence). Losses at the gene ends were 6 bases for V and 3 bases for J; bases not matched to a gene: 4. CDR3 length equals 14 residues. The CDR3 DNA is TGTGCCAGTAGCGACAGGGGCAGTGGAAACACCATATATTTT. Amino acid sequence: CASSDRGSGNTIYF.

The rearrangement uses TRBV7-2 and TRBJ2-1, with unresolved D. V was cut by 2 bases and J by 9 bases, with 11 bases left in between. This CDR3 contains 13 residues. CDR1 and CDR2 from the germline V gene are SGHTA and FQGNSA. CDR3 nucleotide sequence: TGTGCCAGCAGCTTAAAGGTTGGTAGTGAGCAGTTCTTC. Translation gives CASSLKVGSEQFF.

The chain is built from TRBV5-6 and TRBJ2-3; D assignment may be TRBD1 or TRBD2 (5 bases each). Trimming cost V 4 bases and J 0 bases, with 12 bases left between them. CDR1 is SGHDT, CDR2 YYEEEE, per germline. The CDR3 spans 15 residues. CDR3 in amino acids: CASSHTGPSTDTQYF. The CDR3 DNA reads TGTGCCAGCAGCCATACGGGGCCTAGCACAGATACGCAGTATTTT.

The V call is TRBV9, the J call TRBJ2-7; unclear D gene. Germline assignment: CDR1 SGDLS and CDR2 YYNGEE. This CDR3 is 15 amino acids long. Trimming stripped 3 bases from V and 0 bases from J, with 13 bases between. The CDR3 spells CASSAYPGSSYEQYF. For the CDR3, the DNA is TGTGCCAGCAGCGCCTACCCGGGCAGCTCCTACGAGCAGTACTTC.

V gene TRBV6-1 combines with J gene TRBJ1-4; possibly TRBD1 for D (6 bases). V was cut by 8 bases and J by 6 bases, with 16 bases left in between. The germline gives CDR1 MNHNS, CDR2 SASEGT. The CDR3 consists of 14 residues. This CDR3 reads CASFEGGGYEKLFF. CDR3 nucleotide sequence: TGTGCCAGCTTTGAGGGGGGGGGATATGAAAAACTGTTTTTT.

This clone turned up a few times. This CDR3 reads CASSPGGTEAFF. The CDR3 nucleotides read TGTGCCAGTAGTCCCGGGGGCACTGAAGCTTTCTTT. This rearrangement joins TRBV19 to TRBJ1-1, with D possibly being TRBD1 (5 bases). The CDR3 is made up of 12 amino acids. Deletions cut 5 bases from V and 4 bases from J, with 8 bases between. CDR1 and CDR2 (germline): LNHDA, SQIVND (reference sequence).

In DNA form, the CDR3 reads TGTGCCAGCAGCTCCGAGGGGAGGTACGAGCAGTACTTC. This encodes CASSSEGRYEQYF. The chain couples TRBV11-2 to TRBJ2-7; a possible D gene is TRBD2 (6 bases). V was trimmed by 4 bases and J by 4 bases, leaving 11 bases between them. The CDR3 contains 13 residues. CDR1 and CDR2 (germline): SGHAT, FQNNGV.

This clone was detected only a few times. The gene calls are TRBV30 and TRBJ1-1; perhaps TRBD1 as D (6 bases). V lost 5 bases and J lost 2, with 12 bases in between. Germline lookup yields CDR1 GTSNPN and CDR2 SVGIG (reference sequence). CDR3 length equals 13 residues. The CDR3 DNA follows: TGTGCCTGGCAGGGGACACAAAACACTGAAGCTTTCTTT. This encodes CAWQGTQNTEAFF. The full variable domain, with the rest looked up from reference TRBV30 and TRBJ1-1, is SQTIHQWPATLVQPVGSPLSLECTVEGTSNPNLYWYRQAAGRGLQLLFYSVGIGQISSEVPQNLSASRPQDRQFILSSKKLLLSDSGFYLCAWQGTQNTEAFFGQGTRLTVV.

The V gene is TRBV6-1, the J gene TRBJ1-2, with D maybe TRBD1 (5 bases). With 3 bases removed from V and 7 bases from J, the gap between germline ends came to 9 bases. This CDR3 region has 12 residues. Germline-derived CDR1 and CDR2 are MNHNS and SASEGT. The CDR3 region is CASSEAGIGYTF. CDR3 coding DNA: TGTGCCAGCAGTGAGGCAGGGATTGGCTACACCTTC.

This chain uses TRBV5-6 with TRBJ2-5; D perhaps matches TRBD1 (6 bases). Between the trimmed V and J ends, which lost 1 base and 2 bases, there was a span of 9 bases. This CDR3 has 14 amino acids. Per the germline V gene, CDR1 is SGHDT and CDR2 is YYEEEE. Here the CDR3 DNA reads TGTGCCAGCAGCTTGTGGACAGTACAAGAGACCCAGTACTTC. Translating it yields CASSLWTVQETQYF.

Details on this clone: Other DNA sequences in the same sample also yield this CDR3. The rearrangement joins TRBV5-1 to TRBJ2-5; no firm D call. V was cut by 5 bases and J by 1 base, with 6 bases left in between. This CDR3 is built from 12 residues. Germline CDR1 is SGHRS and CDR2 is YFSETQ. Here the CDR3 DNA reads TGCGCCAGCAGTCCTACCCAAGAGACCCAGTACTTC. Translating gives CASSPTQETQYF.

The CDR3 DNA is TGTGCCAGCAGTCTCGCGGGGGCCAACGTCCTGACTTTC. Translated, it gives CASSLAGANVLTF. The V and J genes are TRBV27 and TRBJ2-6; no reliable D call. V was pared by 5 bases and J by 4 bases, with 6 bases between. This CDR3 contains 13 residues. Germline V gives CDR1 MNHEY, CDR2 SMNVEV (reference sequence).

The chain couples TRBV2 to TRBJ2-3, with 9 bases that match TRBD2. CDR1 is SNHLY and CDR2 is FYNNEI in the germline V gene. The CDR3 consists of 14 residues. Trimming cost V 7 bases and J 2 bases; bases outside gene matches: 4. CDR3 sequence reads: CASTPGLATDTQYF. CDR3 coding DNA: TGTGCCAGCACTCCGGGACTAGCCACAGATACGCAGTATTTT.

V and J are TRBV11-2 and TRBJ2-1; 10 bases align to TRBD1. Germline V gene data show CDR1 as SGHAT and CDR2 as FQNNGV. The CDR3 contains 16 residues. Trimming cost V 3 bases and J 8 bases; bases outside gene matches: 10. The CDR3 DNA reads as TGTGCCAGCAGCTTGGAATCCGGGACAGGGGTGGATGAGCAGTTCTTC. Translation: CASSLESGTGVDEQFF.

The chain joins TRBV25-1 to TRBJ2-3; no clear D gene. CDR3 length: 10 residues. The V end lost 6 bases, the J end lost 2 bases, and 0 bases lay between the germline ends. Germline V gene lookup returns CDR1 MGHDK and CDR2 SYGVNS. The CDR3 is CASSTDTQYF. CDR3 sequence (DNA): TGTGCCAGCAGCACAGATACGCAGTATTTT.

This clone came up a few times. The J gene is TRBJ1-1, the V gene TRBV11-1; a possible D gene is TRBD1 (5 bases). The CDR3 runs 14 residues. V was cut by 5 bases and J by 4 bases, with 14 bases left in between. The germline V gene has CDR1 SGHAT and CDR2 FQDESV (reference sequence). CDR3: CASSAQGYGTEAFF. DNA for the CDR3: TGTGCCAGCAGCGCTCAGGGATATGGCACTGAAGCTTTCTTT.

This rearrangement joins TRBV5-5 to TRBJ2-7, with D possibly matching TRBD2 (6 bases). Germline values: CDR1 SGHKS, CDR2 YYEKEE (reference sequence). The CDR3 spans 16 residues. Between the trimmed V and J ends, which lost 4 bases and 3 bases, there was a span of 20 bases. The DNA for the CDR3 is TGTGCCAGCAGCGAGGAGGGCGGAGCCCTGGGCTACGAGCAGTACTTC. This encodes CASSEEGGALGYEQYF.

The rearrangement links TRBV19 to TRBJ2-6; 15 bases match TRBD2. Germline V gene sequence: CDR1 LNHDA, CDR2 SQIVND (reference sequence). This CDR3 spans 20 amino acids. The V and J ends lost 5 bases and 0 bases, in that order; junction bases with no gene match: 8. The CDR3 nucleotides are TGTGCCAGTAGTCTTTCAGGACTAGCGGGAGGGAGCTCTGGGGCCAACGTCCTGACTTTC. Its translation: CASSLSGLAGGSSGANVLTF.

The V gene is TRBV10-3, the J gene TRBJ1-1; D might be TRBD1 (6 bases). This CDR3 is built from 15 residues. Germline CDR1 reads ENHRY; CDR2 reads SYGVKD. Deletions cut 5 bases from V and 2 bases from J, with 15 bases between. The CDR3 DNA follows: TGTGCCATCAGTACTACAGGGTCGGTTAACACTGAAGCTTTCTTT. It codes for CAISTTGSVNTEAFF.

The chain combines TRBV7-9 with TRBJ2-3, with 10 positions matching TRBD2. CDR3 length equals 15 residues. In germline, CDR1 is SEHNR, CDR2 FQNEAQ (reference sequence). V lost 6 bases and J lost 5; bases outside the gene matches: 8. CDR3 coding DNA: TGTGCCAGCAGTATGACTAGCGGGTTTGTAGATACGCAGTATTTT. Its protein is CASSMTSGFVDTQYF.